This TCR beta chain was obtained from a study of cytomegalovirus exposure and HLA in healthy donors. Study-wide findings and caveats: Published work reported that the classifier diagnosed cytomegalovirus status with high specificity and sensitivity. The number of N-insertions in an Asian-associated ancestry cluster was reportedly below the approximately 680-donor mean in a later analysis.

Germline V gene lookup returns CDR1 MNHEY and CDR2 SVGAGI. Trimming removed 6 bases from V and 0 bases from J; junction bases left unmatched: 3. The CDR3 runs 15 residues. 13 Jbeta primers and 60 Vbeta primers were used for the PCR. This table comes from immunoSEQ multiplex PCR, and its TCRdb copy is limited to in-frame clones, with some not included. The sample contains 100,000 to 150,000 clones, under 85% of which appear only once. Sampled while nominally healthy, donors likely had unrecorded immune exposures. Comments on this clone: The antigen is unknown.

The sequenced material came from PBMCs. The chain combines TRBV6-5 with TRBJ2-7; 12 bases line up with TRBD2. The source of this sequence is a woman aged 45-65 years in good health and CMV-seropositive. Here the CDR3 DNA reads TGTGCCAGCAGCTTGACTAGCGGGAGCTCCTACGAGCAGTACTTC. This sequence encodes CASSLTSGSSYEQYF.